This T cell receptor (beta chain) was sequenced in a study of long-term antiretroviral therapy in people with HIV. Study-wide background: Of all samples, the earliest predate the 2015 immediate-ART recommendation by about a decade. Study-level points and caveats: Despite increasing after ART, diversity remained lower than that of transplant donor controls.

Concerning this clone: Its antigen is as yet unknown.

Investigators performed immunoSEQ version v3.0 at survey level. Clones were read by immunoSEQ multiplex PCR, and TCRdb kept only the in-frame ones, dropping some. The table records 13,000 to 15,000 clones, more than 65% of them present only once. This CDR3 spans 19 amino acids. In germline, CDR1 is SGHRS, CDR2 YFSETQ. Trimming left V 4 bases short and J 0 bases short, with 23 bases between. This clonotype was sampled from a man between 25 and 39 years old with HIV. The specimen comprised unsorted PBMCs, sampled 0.4 years after starting antiretroviral therapy. The chain joins TRBV5-1 to TRBJ1-3, with D perhaps matching TRBD1 (5 bases). The CDR3 nucleotides are TGCGCCAGCAGCATTGCGGGCGCTCAGGGCCCGAGCTCTGGAAACACCATATATTTT. Translated, it gives CASSIAGAQGPSSGNTIYF.